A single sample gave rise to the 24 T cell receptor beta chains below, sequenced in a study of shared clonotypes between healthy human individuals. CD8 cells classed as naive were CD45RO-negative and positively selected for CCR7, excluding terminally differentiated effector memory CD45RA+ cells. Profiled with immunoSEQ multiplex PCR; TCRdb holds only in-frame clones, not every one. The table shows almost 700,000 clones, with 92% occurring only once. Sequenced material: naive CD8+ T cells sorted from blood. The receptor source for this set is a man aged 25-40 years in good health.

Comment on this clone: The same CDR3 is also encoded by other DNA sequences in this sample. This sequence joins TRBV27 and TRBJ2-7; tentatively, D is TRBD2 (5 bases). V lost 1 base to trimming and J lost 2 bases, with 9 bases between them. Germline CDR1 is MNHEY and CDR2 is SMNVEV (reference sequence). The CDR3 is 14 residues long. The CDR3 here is CASSLLDSAYEQYF. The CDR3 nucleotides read TGTGCCAGCAGTTTATTGGACTCGGCCTACGAGCAGTACTTC.

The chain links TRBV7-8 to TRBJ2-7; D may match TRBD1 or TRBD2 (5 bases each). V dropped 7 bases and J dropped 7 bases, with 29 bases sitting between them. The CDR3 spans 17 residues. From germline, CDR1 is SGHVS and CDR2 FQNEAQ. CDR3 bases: TGTGCCAGCAATCATCCCAGCCCCTCCGGGGACCTGGGAGAGCAGTACTTC. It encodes CASNHPSPSGDLGEQYF.

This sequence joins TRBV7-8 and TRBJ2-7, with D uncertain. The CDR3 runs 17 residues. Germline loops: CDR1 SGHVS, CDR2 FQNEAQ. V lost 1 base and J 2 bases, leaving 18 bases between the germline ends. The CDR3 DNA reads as TGTGCCAGCAGCTTAGGGGTTAGTAGGACCTCACCCTACGAGCAGTACTTC. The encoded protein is CASSLGVSRTSPYEQYF. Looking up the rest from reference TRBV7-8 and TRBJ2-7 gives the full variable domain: GAGVSQSPRYKVAKRGQDVALRCDPISGHVSLFWYQQALGQGPEFLTYFQNEAQLDKSGLPSDRFFAERPEGSVSTLKIQRTQQEDSAVYLCASSLGVSRTSPYEQYFGPGTRLTVT.

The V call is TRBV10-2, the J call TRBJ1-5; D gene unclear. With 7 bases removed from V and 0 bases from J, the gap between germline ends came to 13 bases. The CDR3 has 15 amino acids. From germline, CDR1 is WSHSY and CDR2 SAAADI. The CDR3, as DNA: TGCGCCAGCACCTCCCGACTATCTAGCAATCAGCCCCAGCATTTT. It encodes CASTSRLSSNQPQHF.

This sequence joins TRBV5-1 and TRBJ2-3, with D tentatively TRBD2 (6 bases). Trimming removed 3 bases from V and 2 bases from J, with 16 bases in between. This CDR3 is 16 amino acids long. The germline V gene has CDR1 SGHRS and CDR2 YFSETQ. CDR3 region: CASSYSGLAPTDTQYF. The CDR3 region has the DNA TGCGCCAGCAGCTACTCGGGACTCGCACCCACAGATACGCAGTATTTT.

CDR3 sequence (DNA): TGTGCCAGCAGCTCCCGAATGGGTAAAGAGACCCAGTACTTC. Protein sequence: CASSSRMGKETQYF. V usage is TRBV7-6 and J usage is TRBJ2-5; D uncertain. The germline V gene encodes CDR1 SGHVS and CDR2 FNYEAQ. The CDR3 is 14 residues long. V was clipped by 4 bases and J by 3 bases, with 12 bases between them.

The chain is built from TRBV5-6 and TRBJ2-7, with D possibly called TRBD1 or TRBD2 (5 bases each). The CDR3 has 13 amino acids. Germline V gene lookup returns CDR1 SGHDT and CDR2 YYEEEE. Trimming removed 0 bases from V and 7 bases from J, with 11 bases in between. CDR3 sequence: CASSLANWGEQYF. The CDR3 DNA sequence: TGTGCCAGCAGCTTGGCCAACTGGGGGGAGCAGTACTTC. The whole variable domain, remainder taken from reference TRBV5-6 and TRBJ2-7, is DAGVTQSPTHLIKTRGQQVTLRCSPKSGHDTVSWYQQALGQGPQFIFQYYEEEERQRGNFPDRFSGHQFPNYSSELNVNALLLGDSALYLCASSLANWGEQYFGPGTRLTVT.

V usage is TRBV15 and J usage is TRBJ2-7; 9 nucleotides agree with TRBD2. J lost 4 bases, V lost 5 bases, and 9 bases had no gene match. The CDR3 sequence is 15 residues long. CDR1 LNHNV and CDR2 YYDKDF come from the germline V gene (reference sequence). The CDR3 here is CATSDRTSVWYEQYF. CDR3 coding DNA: TGTGCCACCAGCGACCGGACTAGCGTGTGGTACGAGCAGTACTTC.

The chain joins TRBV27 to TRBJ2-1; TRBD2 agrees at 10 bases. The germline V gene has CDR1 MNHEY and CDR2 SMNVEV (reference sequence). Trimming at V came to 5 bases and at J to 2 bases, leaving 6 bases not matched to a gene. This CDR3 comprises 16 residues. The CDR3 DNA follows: TGTGCCAGCAGTAAACTAGCGGGAACCCCCTACAATGAGCAGTTCTTC. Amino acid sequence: CASSKLAGTPYNEQFF.

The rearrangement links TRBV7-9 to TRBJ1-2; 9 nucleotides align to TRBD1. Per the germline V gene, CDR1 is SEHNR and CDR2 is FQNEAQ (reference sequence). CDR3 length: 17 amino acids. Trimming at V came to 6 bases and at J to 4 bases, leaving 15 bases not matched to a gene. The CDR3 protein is CASSSTLGQGGPYGYTF. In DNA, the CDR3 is TGTGCCAGCAGTTCTACCCTGGGACAGGGTGGTCCCTATGGCTACACCTTC.

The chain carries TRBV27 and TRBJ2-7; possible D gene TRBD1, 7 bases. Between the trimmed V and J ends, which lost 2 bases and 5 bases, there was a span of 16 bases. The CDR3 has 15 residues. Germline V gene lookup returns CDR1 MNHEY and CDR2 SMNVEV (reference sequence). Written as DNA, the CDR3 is TGTGCCAGCAGTTTAATGGAGGGACAGATGAACGAGCAGTACTTC. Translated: CASSLMEGQMNEQYF.

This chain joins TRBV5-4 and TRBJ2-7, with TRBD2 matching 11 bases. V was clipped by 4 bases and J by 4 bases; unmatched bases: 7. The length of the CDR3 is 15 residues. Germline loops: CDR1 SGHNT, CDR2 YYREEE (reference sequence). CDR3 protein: CASSQGLAAAYEQYF. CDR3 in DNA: TGTGCCAGCAGCCAGGGACTAGCGGCCGCTTACGAGCAGTACTTC.

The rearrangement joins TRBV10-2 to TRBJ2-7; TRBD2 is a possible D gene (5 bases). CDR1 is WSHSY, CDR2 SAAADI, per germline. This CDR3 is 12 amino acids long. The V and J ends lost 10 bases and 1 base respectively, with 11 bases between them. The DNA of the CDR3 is TGCGCCACCGGACTGAATTCCTACGAGCAGTACTTC. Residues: CATGLNSYEQYF.

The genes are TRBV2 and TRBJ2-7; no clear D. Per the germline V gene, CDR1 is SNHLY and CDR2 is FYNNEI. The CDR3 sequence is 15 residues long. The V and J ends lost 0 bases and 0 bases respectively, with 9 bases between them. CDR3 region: CASSEAGRASYEQYF. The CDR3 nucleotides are TGTGCCAGCAGTGAAGCCGGAAGGGCCTCCTACGAGCAGTACTTC.

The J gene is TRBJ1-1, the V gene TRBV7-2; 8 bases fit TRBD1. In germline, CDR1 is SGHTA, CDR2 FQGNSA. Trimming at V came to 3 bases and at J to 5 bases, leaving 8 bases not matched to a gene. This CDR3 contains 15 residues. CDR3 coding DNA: TGTGCCAGCAGCTTGCGGACAGGGATAGAGACTGAAGCTTTCTTT. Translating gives CASSLRTGIETEAFF.

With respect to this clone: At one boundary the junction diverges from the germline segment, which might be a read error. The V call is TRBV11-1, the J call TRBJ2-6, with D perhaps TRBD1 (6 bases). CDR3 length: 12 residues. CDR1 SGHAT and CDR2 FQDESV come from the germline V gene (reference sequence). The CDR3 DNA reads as TGTGCCAGCAGTGTGGGGGCCTACGTCCTGACTTTC. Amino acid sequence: CASSVGAYVLTF.

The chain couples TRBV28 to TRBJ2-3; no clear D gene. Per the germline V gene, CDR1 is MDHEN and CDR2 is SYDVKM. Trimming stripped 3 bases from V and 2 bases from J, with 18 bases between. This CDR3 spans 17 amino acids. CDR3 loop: CASSFPSPNPYTDTQYF. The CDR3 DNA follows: TGTGCCAGCAGTTTTCCCTCCCCGAATCCTTACACAGATACGCAGTATTTT.

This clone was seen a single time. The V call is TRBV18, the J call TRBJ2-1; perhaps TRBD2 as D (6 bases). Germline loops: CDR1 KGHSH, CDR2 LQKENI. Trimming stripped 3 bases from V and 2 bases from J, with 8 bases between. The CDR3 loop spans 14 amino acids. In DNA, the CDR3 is TGTGCCAGCTCACCGGAGGGGACCTACAATGAGCAGTTCTTC. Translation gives CASSPEGTYNEQFF. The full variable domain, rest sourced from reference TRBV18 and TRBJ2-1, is NAGVMQNPRHLVRRRGQEARLRCSPMKGHSHVYWYRQLPEEGLKFMVYLQKENIIDESGMPKERFSAEFPKEGPSILRIQQVVRGDSAAYFCASSPEGTYNEQFFGPGTRLTVL.

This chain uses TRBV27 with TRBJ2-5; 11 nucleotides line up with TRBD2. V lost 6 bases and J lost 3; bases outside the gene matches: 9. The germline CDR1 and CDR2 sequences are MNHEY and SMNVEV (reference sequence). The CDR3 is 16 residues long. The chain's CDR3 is CASSPPGTSGEETQYF. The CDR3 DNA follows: TGTGCCAGCAGCCCCCCCGGGACTAGCGGAGAAGAGACCCAGTACTTC.

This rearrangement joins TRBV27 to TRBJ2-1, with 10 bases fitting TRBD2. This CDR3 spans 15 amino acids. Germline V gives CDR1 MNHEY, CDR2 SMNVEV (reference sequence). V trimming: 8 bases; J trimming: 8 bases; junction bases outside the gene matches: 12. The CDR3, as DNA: TGTGCCAGCGGGGAATTGGCTAGCGGGAGCTATGAGCAGTTCTTC. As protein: CASGELASGSYEQFF.

The CDR3 reads CASSPPVRADIQYF. The DNA of the CDR3 is TGTGCCAGCTCACCACCAGTCAGGGCAGACATTCAGTACTTC. This sequence joins TRBV18 and TRBJ2-4; a possible D gene is TRBD1 (5 bases). Germline CDR1 reads KGHSH; CDR2 reads LQKENI. V lost 0 bases and J 8 bases, leaving 11 bases between the germline ends. The CDR3 is 14 residues long.

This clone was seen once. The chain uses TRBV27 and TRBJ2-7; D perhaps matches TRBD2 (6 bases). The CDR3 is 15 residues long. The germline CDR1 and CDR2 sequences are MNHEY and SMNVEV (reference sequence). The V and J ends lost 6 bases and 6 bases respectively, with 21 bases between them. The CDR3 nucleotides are TGTGCCAGCAGCAGTCCGGGGGTTTATTTCCGCGAGCAGTACTTC. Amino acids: CASSSPGVYFREQYF.

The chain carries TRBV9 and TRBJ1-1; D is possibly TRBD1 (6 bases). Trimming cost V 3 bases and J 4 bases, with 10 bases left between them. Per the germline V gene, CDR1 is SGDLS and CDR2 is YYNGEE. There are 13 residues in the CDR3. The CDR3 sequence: CASSEEGGTEAFF. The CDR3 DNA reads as TGTGCCAGCAGCGAAGAAGGGGGCACTGAAGCTTTCTTT.

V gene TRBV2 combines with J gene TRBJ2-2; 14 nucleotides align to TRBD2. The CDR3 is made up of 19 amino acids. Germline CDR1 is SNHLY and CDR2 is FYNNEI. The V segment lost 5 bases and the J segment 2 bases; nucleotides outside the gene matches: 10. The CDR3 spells CASSPGLAGGRLNTGELFF. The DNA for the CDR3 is TGTGCCAGCAGTCCCGGACTAGCGGGAGGACGGTTAAACACCGGGGAGCTGTTTTTT.